The clone carrying this T cell receptor (beta chain) was observed a handful of times. Trimming pared 2 bases from V and 0 bases from J, leaving 7 bases between. This CDR3 has 15 amino acids. CDR1 and CDR2 from the germline V gene are KGHSH and LQKENI. Every donor was a Caucasian adult from Nashville, Tennessee. This sample is drawn from a study of shared clonotypes between healthy human individuals. The DNA input per sorted-subset replicate PCR was approximately 210 ng, corresponding to some 30,000 T cell genomes. Sequenced by immunoSEQ multiplex PCR; TCRdb stores in-frame clones only, minus some. The sample lists some 2 million clones; roughly 94% were seen once.

The clonotype was recovered from a man aged 18-30 years in good health. The V gene is TRBV18, the J gene TRBJ2-2, with D perhaps TRBD1 (6 bases). The sample comprised naive CD4+ T cells sorted from blood. Subset meaning: CD45RA+ positively selected. The CDR3 nucleotides read TGTGCCAGCTCACCAAACAGGGCGAACACCGGGGAGCTGTTTTTT. It encodes CASSPNRANTGELFF.